This T cell receptor beta chain was documented in a study of blood T cell repertoires in COVID-19. TCRdb keeps only in-frame clones here, not all; method: immunoSEQ multiplex PCR. Altogether approximately 170,000 clones are present, around 85% being singletons, with the ten largest covering around 8.9%. Germline CDR1 is LNHDA and CDR2 is SQIVND (reference sequence). V lost 5 bases and J 2 bases, leaving 7 bases between the germline ends. This CDR3 is built from 12 residues. The sequence was collected from a woman of 80 years or more with COVID-19, enrolled during active disease. The sample comprised peripheral blood. The rearrangement joins TRBV19 to TRBJ2-7, with D possibly TRBD2 on 6 matching bases. The CDR3 is CASSGGTYEQYF. CDR3 bases: TGTGCCAGTAGTGGCGGGACCTACGAGCAGTACTTC.